This T cell receptor beta chain was profiled in a study of T-cell reconstitution after alpha-beta-depleted transplantation in children. Researchers prepared the TCRbeta library using unique molecular identifiers, the study reports. In TCRdb, the PCR reads were re-called with MiXCR into one record per CDR3 protein. The top ten hold 3.5% to 4% of the sample, which has roughly 400,000 distinct CDR3 sequences, 20% seen once. This clonotype appeared a few times. CDR3 length: 14 amino acids. Germline assignment: CDR1 SGHVS and CDR2 FQNEAQ. The V segment lost 1 base and the J segment 7 bases; nucleotides outside the gene matches: 4.

The chain recombines TRBV7-8 with TRBJ2-1; 7 nucleotides line up with TRBD1. This receptor was identified in a human donor who donated a stem cell graft to a child with acute myeloid leukemia. The sequencing used PBMCs from the stem cell graft donor, collected from the stem cell graft. The CDR3 sequence is CASSLVGTANEQFF. CDR3 in DNA: TGTGCCAGCAGCTTAGTAGGGACAGCGAATGAGCAGTTCTTC.